These 2 T cell receptor beta chains were all obtained from the same sample, sequenced in a study of control samples from healthy donors and cancer patients. Using immunoSEQ multiplex PCR, the repertoire was profiled, and TCRdb retains in-frame clones only, with some absent. The sample has 130,000 or so clones; 70% to 90% are singletons. Material for sequencing was blood. The receptor source for this set is a man in his fifties or sixties in good health.

This chain uses TRBV6-5 with TRBJ1-2; D is possibly TRBD1 (5 bases). Deletions cut 6 bases from V and 0 bases from J, with 8 bases between. This CDR3 has 13 residues. Germline CDR1 is MNHEY and CDR2 is SVGAGI. As DNA, the CDR3 is TGTGCCAGCAGGGGACTGCCTAACTATGGCTACACCTTC. It encodes CASRGLPNYGYTF.

The V call is TRBV3-1 (or the pseudogene TRBV3-2), the J call TRBJ1-5; no clear D. The CDR3 is 14 amino acids. From germline, CDR1 is LGHDT and CDR2 YNNKEL (reference sequence). V was cut by 6 bases and J by 0 bases, with 9 bases left in between. Written as DNA, the CDR3 is TGTGCCAGCAGTACCCAAAATAGCAATCAGCCCCAGCATTTT. The encoded protein is CASSTQNSNQPQHF.